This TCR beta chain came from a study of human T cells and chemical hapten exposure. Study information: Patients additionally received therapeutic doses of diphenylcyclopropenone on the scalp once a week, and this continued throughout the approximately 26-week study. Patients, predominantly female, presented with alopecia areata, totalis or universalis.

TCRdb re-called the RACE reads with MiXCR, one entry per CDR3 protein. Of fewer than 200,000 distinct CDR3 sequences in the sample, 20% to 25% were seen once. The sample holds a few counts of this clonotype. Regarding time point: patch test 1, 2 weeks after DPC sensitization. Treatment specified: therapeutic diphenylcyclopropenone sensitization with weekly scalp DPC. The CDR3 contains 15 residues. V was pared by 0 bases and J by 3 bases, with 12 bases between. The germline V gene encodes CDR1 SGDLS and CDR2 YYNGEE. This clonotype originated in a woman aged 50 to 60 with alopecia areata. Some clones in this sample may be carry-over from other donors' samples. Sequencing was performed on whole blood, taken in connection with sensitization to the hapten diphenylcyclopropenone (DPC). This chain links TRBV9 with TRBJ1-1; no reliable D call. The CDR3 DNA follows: TGTGCCAGCAGCGTAGACCCGACGCGGGACACTGAAGCTTTCTTT. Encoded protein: CASSVDPTRDTEAFF. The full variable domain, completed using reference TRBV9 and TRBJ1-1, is DSGVTQTPKHLITATGQRVTLRCSPRSGDLSVYWYQQSLDQGLQFLIQYYNGEERAKGNILERFSAQQFPDLHSELNLSSLELGDSALYFCASSVDPTRDTEAFFGQGTRLTVV.